This note documents a single TCR beta chain sequence. Its matching antigen is unknown. These data belong to a study of shared clonotypes between healthy human individuals. Study-level results: Large sequencing depth failed to make sorted-subset sequencing complete, rarefaction showed. Clonotype sharing among donors, it was expected, would be affected by sequencing depth. Across a handful of donors, naive CD4 shared around 5%, naive CD8 around 3.8%, memory CD4 roughly 2.4%, memory CD8 around 0.42%.

With 4 bases clipped from V and 5 bases from J, the junction kept 10 bases outside the gene matches. The V gene's germline CDR1 is GTSNPN and CDR2 SVGIG (reference sequence). The CDR3 runs 15 residues. Only in-frame clones appear in the TCRdb table, and some are missing; sequencing was by immunoSEQ multiplex PCR. The sample contains over 2 million clones, roughly 94% of which appear only once. This clonotype was obtained from a man younger than 35 in good health. The chain couples TRBV30 to TRBJ2-7, with 11 nucleotides matching TRBD2. Input material: naive CD4+ T cells sorted from blood. The subset here: CD45RA+ positively selected. The CDR3 region is CAWTEGLAGSDEQYF. CDR3 nucleotides: TGTGCCTGGACCGAAGGACTAGCGGGTTCTGACGAGCAGTACTTC.